This T cell receptor beta chain came from a study of blood T cell repertoires in COVID-19. Germline trimming cut 5 bases from V and 5 bases from J; bases unmatched to any gene: 8. Germline CDR1 is MNHEY and CDR2 is SMNVEV (reference sequence). The CDR3 has 15 amino acids. Here immunoSEQ multiplex PCR was the method, and the copy in TCRdb shows in-frame clones only, minus some. This sample has 250,000 to 300,000 clones; roughly 93% occur once, and the top ten carry about 2.5%. The receptor comes from a middle-aged woman with acute COVID-19. The rearrangement links TRBV27 to TRBJ2-5; 10 nucleotides align to TRBD1. The sequenced sample consisted of PBMCs or T cells enriched from blood (not recorded which). The CDR3 DNA reads TGTGCCAGCAGTAGACAGGGGGCGTTTGCGGAGACCCAGTACTTC. Translating gives CASSRQGAFAETQYF.